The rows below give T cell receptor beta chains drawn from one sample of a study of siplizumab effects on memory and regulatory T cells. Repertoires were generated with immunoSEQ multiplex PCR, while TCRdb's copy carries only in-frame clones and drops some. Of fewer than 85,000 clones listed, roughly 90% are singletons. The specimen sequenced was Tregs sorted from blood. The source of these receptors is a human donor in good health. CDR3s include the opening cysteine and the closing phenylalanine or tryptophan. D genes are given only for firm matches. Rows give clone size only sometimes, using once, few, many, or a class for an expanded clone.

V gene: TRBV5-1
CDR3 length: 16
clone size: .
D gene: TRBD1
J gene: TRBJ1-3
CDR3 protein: CASSLGATGIGNTIYF
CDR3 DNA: TGCGCCAGCAGCTTGGGCGCGACAGGGATTGGAAACACCATATATTTT

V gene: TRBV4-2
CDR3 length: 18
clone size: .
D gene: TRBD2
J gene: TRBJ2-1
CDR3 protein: CASSQDGLGSGGAGWQFF
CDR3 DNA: TGTGCCAGCAGCCAAGATGGTTTGGGTAGCGGGGGGGCCGGATGGCAGTTCTTC

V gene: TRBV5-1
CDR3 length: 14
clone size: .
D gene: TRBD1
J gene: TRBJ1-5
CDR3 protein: CASSYRQGYQPQHF
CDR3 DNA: TGCGCCAGCAGCTATAGACAGGGTTACCAGCCCCAGCATTTT

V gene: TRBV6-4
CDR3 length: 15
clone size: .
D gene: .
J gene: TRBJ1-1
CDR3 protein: CASCSGRRVNTEAFF
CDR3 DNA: TGTGCCAGCTGCTCAGGGAGGAGGGTGAACACTGAAGCTTTCTTT

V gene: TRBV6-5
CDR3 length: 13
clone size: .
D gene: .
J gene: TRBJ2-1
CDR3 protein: CASSQPGANEQFF
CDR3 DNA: TGTGCCAGCAGCCAGCCGGGGGCCAATGAGCAGTTCTTC

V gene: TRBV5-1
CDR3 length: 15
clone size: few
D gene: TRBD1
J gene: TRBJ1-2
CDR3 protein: CASMDGGGGRNGYTF
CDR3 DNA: TGCGCCAGCATGGATGGAGGGGGCGGGAGGAATGGCTACACCTTC

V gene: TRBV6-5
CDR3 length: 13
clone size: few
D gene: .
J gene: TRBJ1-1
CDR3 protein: CASSPIMNTEAFF
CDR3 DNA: TGTGCCAGCAGTCCGATCATGAACACTGAAGCTTTCTTT

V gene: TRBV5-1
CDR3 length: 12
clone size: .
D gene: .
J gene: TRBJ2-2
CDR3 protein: CASSHNTGELFF
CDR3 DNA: TGCGCCAGCAGCCATAACACCGGGGAGCTGTTTTTT

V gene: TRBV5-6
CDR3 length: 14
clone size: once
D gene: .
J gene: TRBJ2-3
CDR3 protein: CASSSGLFTDTQYF
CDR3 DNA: TGTGCCAGCAGCTCCGGACTGTTCACAGATACGCAGTATTTT

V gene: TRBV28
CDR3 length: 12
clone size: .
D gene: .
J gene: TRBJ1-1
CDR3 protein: CASSFVNTEAFF
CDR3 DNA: TGTGCCAGCAGTTTCGTGAACACTGAAGCTTTCTTT

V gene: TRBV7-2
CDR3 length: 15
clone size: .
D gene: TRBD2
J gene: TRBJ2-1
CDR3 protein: CASSYSAGREREQFF
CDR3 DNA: TGTGCCAGCAGCTACTCAGCGGGGAGAGAAAGGGAGCAGTTCTTC

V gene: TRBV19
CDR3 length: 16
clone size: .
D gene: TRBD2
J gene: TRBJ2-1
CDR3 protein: CASSISKPGTRGEQFF
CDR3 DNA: TGTGCCAGTAGTATATCCAAACCCGGGACTAGGGGTGAGCAGTTCTTC

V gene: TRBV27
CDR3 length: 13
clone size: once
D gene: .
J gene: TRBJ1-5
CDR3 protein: CASSFTGNQPQHF
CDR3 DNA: TGTGCCAGCAGTTTTACGGGAAATCAGCCCCAGCATTTT

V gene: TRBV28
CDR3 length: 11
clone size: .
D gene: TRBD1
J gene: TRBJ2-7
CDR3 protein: CASNRGREQYF
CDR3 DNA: TGTGCCAGCAACAGGGGCCGGGAGCAGTACTTC

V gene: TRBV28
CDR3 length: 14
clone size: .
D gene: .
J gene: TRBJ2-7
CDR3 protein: CASSFLSGVGEQYF
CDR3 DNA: TGTGCCAGCAGTTTCTTGTCGGGGGTGGGCGAGCAGTACTTC

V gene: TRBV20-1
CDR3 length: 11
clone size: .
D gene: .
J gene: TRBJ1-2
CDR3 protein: CSAGGGYGYTF
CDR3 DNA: TGCAGTGCTGGAGGCGGCTATGGCTACACCTTC

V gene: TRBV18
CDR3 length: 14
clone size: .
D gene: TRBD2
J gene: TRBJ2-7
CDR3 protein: CASSQTSGTYEQYF
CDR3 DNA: TGTGCCAGCTCTCAGACTAGCGGGACCTACGAGCAGTACTTC

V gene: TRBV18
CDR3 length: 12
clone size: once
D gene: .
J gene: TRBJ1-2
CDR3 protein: CASSPYGYGYTF
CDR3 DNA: TGTGCCAGCTCACCGTACGGGTATGGCTACACCTTC

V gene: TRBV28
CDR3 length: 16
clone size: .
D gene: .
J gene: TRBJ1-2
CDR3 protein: CASSLGGADSLYGYTF
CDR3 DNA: TGTGCCAGCAGTTTGGGGGGTGCTGACAGTCTCTATGGCTACACCTTC

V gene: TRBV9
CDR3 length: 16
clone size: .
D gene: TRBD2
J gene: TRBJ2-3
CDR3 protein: CASSVLSGGPTDTQYF
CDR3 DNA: TGTGCCAGCAGCGTACTTAGCGGGGGGCCCACAGATACGCAGTATTTT

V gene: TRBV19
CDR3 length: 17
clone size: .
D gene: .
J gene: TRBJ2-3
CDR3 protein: CASSIDPAAASTDTQYF
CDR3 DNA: TGTGCCAGTAGTATAGATCCGGCGGCAGCGTCCACAGATACGCAGTATTTT

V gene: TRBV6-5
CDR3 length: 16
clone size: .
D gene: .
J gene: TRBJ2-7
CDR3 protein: CASSFSFGGISYEQYF
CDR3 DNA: TGTGCCAGCAGTTTTTCCTTTGGGGGGATCTCCTACGAGCAGTACTTC

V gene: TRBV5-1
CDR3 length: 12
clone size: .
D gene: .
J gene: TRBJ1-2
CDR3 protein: CASSLTTDGYTF
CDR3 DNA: TGCGCCAGCAGCTTGACGACGGATGGCTACACCTTC

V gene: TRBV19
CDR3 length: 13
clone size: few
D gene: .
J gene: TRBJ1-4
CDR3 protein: CASSIYVNEKLFF
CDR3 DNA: TGTGCCAGTAGTATTTACGTTAATGAAAAACTGTTTTTT

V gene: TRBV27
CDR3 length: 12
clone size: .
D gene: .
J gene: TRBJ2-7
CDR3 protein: CASSLTGYEQYF
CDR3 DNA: TGTGCCAGCAGTCTGACTGGCTACGAGCAGTACTTC

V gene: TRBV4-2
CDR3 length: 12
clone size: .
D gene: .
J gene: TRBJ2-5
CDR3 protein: CASSLTGETQYF
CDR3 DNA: TGTGCCAGCAGCTTGACGGGAGAGACCCAGTACTTC

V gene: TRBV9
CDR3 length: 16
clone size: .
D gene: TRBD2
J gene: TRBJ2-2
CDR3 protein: CASSRWTSGVSGELFF
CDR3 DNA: TGTGCCAGCAGCCGCTGGACTAGCGGGGTTTCCGGGGAGCTGTTTTTT

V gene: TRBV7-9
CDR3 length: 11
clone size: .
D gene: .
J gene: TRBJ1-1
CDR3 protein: CASSLNTEAFF
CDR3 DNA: TGTGCCAGCAGCTTAAACACTGAAGCTTTCTTT

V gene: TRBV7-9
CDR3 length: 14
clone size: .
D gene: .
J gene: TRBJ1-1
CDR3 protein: CASSSRGLNTEAFF
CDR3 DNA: TGTGCCAGCAGCTCCAGGGGCTTGAACACTGAAGCTTTCTTT

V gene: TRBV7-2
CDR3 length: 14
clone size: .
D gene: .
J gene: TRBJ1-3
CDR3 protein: CASSFVFSGNTIYF
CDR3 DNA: TGTGCCAGCAGCTTTGTGTTCTCTGGAAACACCATATATTTT

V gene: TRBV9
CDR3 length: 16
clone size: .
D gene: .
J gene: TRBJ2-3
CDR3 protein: CASSFSGTPSSDTQYF
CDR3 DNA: TGTGCCAGCAGCTTCTCCGGGACCCCCAGTTCGGATACGCAGTATTTT

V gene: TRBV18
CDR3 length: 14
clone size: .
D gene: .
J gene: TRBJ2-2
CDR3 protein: CASSPPVGSGELFF
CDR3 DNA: TGTGCCAGCTCACCACCCGTGGGGAGCGGGGAGCTGTTTTTT

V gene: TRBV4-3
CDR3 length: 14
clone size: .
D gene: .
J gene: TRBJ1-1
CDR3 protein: CASRTGTLNTEAFF
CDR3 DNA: TGCGCCAGTAGAACCGGGACACTGAACACTGAAGCTTTCTTT

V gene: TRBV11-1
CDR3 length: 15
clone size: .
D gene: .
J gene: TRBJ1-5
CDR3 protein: CASSLGASGNQPQHF
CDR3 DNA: TGTGCCAGCAGCTTAGGCGCTTCCGGCAATCAGCCCCAGCATTTT

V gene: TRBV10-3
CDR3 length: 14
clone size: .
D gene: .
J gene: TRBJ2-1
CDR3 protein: CAITVDRKVSEQFF
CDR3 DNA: TGTGCCATCACCGTCGACAGGAAGGTCTCTGAGCAGTTCTTC

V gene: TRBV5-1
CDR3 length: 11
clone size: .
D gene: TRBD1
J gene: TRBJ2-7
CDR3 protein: CASTGGYEQYF
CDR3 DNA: TGCGCCAGCACAGGGGGATACGAGCAGTACTTC

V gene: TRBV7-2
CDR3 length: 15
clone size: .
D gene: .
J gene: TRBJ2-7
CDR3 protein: CASSLAPSRVYEQYF
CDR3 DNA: TGTGCCAGCAGCTTAGCGCCCTCCAGGGTGTACGAGCAGTACTTC

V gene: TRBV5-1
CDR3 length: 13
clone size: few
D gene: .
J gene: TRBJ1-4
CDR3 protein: CASSLAGNEKLFF
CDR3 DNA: TGCGCCAGCAGCTTGGCAGGGAATGAAAAACTGTTTTTT

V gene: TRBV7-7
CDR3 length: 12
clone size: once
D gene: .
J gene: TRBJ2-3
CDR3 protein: CASSPGTDTQYF
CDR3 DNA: TGTGCCAGCAGCCCTGGCACAGATACGCAGTATTTT

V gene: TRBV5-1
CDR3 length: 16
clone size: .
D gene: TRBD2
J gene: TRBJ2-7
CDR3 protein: CASSLESGGSSYEQYF
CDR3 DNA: TGCGCCAGCAGCTTGGAAAGCGGGGGGTCCTCCTACGAGCAGTACTTC

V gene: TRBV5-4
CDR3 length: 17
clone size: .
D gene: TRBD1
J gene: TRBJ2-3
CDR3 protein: CASSSSHGTGGFDTQYF
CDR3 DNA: TGTGCCAGCAGCTCATCACACGGGACAGGGGGTTTCGATACGCAGTATTTT

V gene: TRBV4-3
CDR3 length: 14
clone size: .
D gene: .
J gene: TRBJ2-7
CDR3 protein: CASSQDVGTYEQYF
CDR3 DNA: TGCGCCAGCAGCCAAGATGTAGGGACCTACGAGCAGTACTTC

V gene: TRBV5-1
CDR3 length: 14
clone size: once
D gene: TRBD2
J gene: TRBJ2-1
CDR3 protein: CASSPGGSYNEQFF
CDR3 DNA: TGCGCCAGCAGCCCCGGGGGGTCCTACAATGAGCAGTTCTTC

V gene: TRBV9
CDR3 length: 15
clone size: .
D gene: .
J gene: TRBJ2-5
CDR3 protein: CASSVEGTRGETQYF
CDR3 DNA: TGTGCCAGCAGCGTAGAAGGAACCCGAGGGGAGACCCAGTACTTC

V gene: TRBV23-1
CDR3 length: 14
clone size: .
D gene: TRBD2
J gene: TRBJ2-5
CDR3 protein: CASSQGGGQETQYF
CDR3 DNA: TGCGCCAGCAGTCAGGGGGGGGGCCAAGAGACCCAGTACTTC

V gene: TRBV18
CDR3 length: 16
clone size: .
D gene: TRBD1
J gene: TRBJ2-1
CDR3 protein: CASSQLGQGVINEQFF
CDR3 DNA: TGTGCCAGCTCGCAACTGGGACAGGGGGTGATCAATGAGCAGTTCTTC

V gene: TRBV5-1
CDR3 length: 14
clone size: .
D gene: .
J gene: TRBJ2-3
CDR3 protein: CASSGGQPGDTQYF
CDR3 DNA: TGCGCCAGCAGCGGGGGGCAACCTGGAGATACGCAGTATTTT

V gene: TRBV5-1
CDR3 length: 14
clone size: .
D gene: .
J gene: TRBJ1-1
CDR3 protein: CASSLRGMNTEAFF
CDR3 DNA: TGCGCCAGCAGCTTGCGGGGAATGAACACTGAAGCTTTCTTT

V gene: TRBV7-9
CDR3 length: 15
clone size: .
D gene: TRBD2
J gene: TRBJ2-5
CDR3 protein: CASSLGSSGGETQYF
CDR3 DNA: TGTGCCAGCAGCTTAGGCTCTAGCGGGGGTGAGACCCAGTACTTC

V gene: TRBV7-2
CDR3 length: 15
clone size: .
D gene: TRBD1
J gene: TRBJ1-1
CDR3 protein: CASSSRDRGIAEAFF
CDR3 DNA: TGTGCCAGCAGCTCCCGGGACAGGGGTATCGCTGAAGCTTTCTTT